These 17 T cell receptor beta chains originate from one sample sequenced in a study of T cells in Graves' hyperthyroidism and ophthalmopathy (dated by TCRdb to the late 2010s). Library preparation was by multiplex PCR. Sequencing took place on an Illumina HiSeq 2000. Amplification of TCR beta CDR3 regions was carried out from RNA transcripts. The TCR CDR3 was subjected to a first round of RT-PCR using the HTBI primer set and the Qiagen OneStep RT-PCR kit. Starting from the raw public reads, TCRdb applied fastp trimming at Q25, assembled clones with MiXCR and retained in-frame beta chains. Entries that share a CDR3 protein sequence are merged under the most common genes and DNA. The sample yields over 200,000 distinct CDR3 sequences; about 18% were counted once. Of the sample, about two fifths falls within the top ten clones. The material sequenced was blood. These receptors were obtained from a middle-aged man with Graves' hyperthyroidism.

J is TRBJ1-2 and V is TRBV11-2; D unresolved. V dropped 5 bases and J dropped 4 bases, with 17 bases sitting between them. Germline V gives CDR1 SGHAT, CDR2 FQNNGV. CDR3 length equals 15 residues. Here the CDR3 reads CASSPQISAPYGYTF. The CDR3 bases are TGTGCCAGCAGCCCCCAAATCTCCGCTCCCTATGGCTACACCTTC.

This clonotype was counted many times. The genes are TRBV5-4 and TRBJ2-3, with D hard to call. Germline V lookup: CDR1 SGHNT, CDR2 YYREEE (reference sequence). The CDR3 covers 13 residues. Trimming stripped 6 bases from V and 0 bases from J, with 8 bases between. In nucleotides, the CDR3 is TGTGCCAGCAACATTTGGAGCACAGATACGCAGTATTTT. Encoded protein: CASNIWSTDTQYF.

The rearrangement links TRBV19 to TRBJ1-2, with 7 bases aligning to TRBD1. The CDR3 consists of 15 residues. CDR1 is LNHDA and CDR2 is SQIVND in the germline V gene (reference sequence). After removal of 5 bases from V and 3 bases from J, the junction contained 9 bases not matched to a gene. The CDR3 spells CASSPATGRDYGYTF. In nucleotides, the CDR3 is TGTGCCAGTAGTCCGGCGACAGGGAGAGACTATGGCTACACCTTC.

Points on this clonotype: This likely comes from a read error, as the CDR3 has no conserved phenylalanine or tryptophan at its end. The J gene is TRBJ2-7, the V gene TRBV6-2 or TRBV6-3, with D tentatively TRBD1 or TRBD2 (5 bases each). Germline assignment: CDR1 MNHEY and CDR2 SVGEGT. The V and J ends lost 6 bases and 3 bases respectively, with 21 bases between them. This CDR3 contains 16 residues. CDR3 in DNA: TGTGCCAGCAGGCCCCCGGGACCCCAAAATGGCTACGAGCAGTACCTC. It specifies CASRPPGPQNGYEQYL.

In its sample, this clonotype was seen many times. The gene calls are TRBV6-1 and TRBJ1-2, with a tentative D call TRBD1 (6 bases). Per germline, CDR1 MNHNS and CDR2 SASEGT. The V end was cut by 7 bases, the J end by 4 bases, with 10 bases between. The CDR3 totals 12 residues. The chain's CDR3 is CASNTGSYGYTF. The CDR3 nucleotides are TGTGCCAGCAACACAGGGTCCTATGGCTACACCTTC.

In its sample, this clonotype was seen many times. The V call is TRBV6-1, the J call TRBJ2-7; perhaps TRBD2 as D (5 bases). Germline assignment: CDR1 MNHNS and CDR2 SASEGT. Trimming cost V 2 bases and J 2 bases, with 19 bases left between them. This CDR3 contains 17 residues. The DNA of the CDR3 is TGTGCCAGCAGTGAAAGGTCGATTAAAGGACTTACCTACGAGCAGTACTTC. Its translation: CASSERSIKGLTYEQYF.

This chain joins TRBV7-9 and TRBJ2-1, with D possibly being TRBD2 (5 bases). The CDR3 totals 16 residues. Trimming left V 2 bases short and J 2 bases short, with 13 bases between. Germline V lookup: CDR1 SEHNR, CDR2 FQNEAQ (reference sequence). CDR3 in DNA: TGTGCCAGCAGCTTAATGTGGGAGTTAACCTACAATGAGCAGTTCTTC. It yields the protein CASSLMWELTYNEQFF.

The CDR3 sequence is CSVTEAKNIQYF. For the CDR3, the DNA is TGCAGCGTGACAGAAGCCAAAAACATTCAGTACTTC. The J gene is TRBJ2-4, the V gene TRBV29-1, with D tentatively TRBD1 (5 bases). The CDR3 has 12 residues. The V end lost 6 bases, the J end lost 0 bases, and 6 bases lay between the germline ends. Germline lookup yields CDR1 SQVTM and CDR2 ANQGSEA.

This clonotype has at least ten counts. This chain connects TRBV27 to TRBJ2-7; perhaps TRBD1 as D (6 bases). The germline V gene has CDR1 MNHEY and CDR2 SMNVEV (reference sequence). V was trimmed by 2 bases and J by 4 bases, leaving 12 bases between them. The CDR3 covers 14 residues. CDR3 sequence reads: CASSLNGGKYEQYF. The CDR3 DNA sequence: TGTGCCAGCAGTTTAAATGGGGGCAAGTACGAGCAGTACTTC.

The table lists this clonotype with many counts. CDR3 protein: CATSAAWDEQFF. In nucleotides, the CDR3 is TGTGCCACCAGCGCGGCCTGGGATGAGCAGTTCTTC. The chain couples TRBV15 to TRBJ2-1; D not resolved. This CDR3 is 12 amino acids long. The germline gives CDR1 LNHNV, CDR2 YYDKDF (reference sequence). V lost 5 bases and J lost 8, with 10 bases in between.

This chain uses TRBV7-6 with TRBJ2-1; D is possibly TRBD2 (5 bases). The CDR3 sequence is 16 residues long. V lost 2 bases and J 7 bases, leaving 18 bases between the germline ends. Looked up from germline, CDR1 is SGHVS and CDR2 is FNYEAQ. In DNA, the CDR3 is TGTGCCAGCAGCTTAAACCCCCCGGGGTCGGCTAATGAGCAGTTCTTC. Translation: CASSLNPPGSANEQFF.

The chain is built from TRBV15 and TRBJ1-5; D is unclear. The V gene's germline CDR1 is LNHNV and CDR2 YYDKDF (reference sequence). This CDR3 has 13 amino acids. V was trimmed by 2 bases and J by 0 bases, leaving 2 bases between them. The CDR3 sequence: CATSRSSNQPQHF. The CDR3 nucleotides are TGTGCCACCAGCAGAAGTAGCAATCAGCCCCAGCATTTT.

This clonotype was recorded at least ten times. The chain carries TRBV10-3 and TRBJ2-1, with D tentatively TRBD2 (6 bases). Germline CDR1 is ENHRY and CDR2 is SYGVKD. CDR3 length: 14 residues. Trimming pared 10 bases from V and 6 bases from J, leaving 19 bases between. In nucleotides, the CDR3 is TGTGCCACCCTCGGGACTCAAGAAGGCAATGAGCAGTTCTTC. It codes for CATLGTQEGNEQFF.

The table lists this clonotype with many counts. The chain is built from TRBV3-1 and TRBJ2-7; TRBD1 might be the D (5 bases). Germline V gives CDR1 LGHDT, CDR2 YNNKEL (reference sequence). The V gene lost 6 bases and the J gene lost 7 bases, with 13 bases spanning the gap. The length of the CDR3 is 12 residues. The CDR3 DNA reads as TGTGCCAGCAGTTATCAGGGTATTGAGCAGTACTTC. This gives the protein CASSYQGIEQYF.

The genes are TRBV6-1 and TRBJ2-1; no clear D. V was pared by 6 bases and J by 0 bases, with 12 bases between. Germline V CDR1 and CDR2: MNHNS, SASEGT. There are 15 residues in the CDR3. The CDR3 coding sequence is TGTGCCAGCAGGCCGTCTAGGAGCTCCTACAATGAGCAGTTCTTC. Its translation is CASRPSRSSYNEQFF.

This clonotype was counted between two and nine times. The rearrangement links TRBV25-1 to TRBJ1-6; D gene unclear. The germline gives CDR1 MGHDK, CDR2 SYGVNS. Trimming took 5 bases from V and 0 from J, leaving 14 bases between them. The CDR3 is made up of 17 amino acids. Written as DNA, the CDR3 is TGTGCCAGCAGTAACCGAGGGCCCATCTCCTATAATTCACCCCTCCACTTT. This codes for CASSNRGPISYNSPLHF.

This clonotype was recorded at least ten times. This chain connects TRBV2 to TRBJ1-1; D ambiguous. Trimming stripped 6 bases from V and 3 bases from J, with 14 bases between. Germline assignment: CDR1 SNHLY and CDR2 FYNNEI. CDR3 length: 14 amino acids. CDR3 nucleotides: TGTGCCAGCAGCGCCCAATACGGGGACACTGAAGCTTTCTTT. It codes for CASSAQYGDTEAFF.